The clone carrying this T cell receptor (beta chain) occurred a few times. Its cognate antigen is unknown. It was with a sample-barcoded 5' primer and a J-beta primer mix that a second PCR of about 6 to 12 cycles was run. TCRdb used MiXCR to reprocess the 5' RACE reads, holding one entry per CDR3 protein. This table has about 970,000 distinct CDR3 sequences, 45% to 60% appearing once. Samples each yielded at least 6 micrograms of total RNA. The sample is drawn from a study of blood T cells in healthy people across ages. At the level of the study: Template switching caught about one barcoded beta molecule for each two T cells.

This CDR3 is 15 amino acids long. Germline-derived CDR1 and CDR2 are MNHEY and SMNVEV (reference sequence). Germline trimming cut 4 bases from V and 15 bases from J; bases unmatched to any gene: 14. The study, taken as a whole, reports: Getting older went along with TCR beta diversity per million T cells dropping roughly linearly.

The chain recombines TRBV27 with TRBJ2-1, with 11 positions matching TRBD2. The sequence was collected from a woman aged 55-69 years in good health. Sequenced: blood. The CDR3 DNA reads TGTGCCAGCAGTTCTCACGTGACTAGCGGGAACGAGAGGTTCTTC. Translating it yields CASSSHVTSGNERFF.